This T cell receptor beta chain was sequenced in a study of CD8+ T cells in alopecia areata. Study-level background: Severity scores in treated patients reflected the percentage of scalp affected.

CDR1 and CDR2 (germline): SGHNT, YENEEA. There are 16 residues in the CDR3. Trimming removed 1 base at V and 3 bases at J, with 13 bases between. RNA extraction and reverse transcription yielded cDNA as sequencing template. Sequencing used immunoSEQ multiplex PCR; TCRdb keeps in-frame clones, though not all of them. The sample holds hundreds of thousands of clones, roughly 66% seen once. The treatment here: oral pan-JAK inhibitor, 5-10 mg twice daily. Researchers took lesional scalp punch biopsies and peripheral blood from people who were alopecia areata patients. Using a FACSAria, the CD4+ and CD8+ T cells were sorted from the PBMCs. On this clone itself: Its antigen is not identified.

Overall study findings and caveats: Tofacitinib yielded significantly lower scalp clonality and fewer expanded CD8+ clones among the top 100.

The chain joins TRBV11-3 to TRBJ2-1, with a weak D call TRBD2 (5 bases). This clonotype was sampled from a human donor with alopecia areata. Sequencing was performed on CD4+ T cells sorted from blood, taken between weeks 43 and 45, from a patient treated with tofacitinib. CDR3 residues: CASSLVLGGLYNEQFF. Here the CDR3 DNA reads TGTGCCAGCAGCTTAGTGCTAGGCGGACTCTACAATGAGCAGTTCTTC.